This TCR beta chain was captured in a study of blood T cell repertoires in COVID-19 (dated by TCRdb to the early 2020s). With respect to the entire study: The collaborator samples originated in the United States, Italy and Spain and spanned the acute and convalescent phases of COVID-19. The samples were drawn from two sources: the first 160 participants of the ongoing ImmuneRACE study, and fewer than 1,500 subjects contributed by 6 global collaborators. The prospective study material was composed of cDNA or gDNA derived from T cells, B-cell-depleted T cells, or PBMCs. Where available, HLA class I and class II types were obtained from metadata supplied by the sample provider rather than from assay-based typing. The dataset comprised deeply sampled blood TCRbeta repertoires from subjects exposed to, actively infected with, or recovered from COVID-19. The repertoires were made available in a free public database intended to serve as a resource for research on the immune response to SARS-CoV-2. The sample metadata nearly always contained a de-identified subject ID, COVID-19 status, age in years and sex. General conclusions and limits of the study: The quantity of clinical and demographic metadata differed by source and by participant and was supplied without curation.

As for this clone: It lacks a known antigen. Within one base of it there is no much larger clone, and no base qualities were kept.

Reading from cysteine to phenylalanine, the CDR3 counts 14 amino acids. The sequence is cut down to CDR3 DNA, 42 bases in frame from base 1. The V and J ends are trimmed by 0 bases and 4 bases, leaving 13 bases between them. Per the germline V gene (reference sequence), GTSNPN is the CDR1 and SVGIG is the CDR2. The immunoSEQ Assay, a bias-controlled multiplex PCR, was used to amplify TCRbeta CDR3 regions from genomic DNA. As for how the authors treated the data: The number of nucleated cells in each sample was estimated from the amplification of reference gene primers within the assay. To quantify the absolute abundance of each unique TCRbeta CDR3 rearrangement, sequence reads were collapsed and filtered. For each sample, productive Simpson clonality was calculated as the square root of Simpson's diversity index over productive rearrangements. This immuneACCESS table, as held by TCRdb, lists in-frame sequences with V and J called but not all clones. Of the missing ones, under half trace to an unresolved V gene in checked studies; the others have no known cause. The V and J calls and clone size come from that table; D and trimming were worked out from the DNA. Counted in this sample were more than 150,000 clones; around 86% of them appeared once. Under 7.5% of the sample comes from the top ten.

The collaborating institutions used their own protocols to collect whole blood in K2EDTA tubes. For TCRbeta analysis, collaborator samples were shipped as frozen whole blood, as isolated PBMCs, or as DNA extracted from either sample type. Recombination joined TRBV30 with TRBJ2-7, and perhaps TRBD2 as D gene, on 6 matching bases. The clonotype was recovered from a woman between 40 and 55 years old with acute or convalescent COVID-19. The sample taken for sequencing was peripheral blood. The nucleotide sequence is TGTGCCTGGAGTGTACCGGGGGTATGGTACGAGCAGTACTTC. Protein translation: CAWSVPGVWYEQYF.